This T cell receptor (beta chain) was sequenced for a study of shared clonotypes between healthy human individuals. Overall study: The composition of the donors was two women and a few men aged 18 to 49. Study results and caveats: Larger estimated richness was generally seen in naive subsets than in memory subsets. Generation probability values for non-shared clonotypes were lower than those for clonotypes shared by all four donors.

The protocol was immunoSEQ multiplex PCR, while the TCRdb copy is restricted to in-frame clones and leaves out a portion. The sample lists approximately 320,000 clones, 80% to 90% occurring once. CD8 memory merged CD45RO+ with CCR7-negative CD45RA+ TemRA cells. This clone was seen more than once but under ten times. Its antigen remains unidentified. CDR1 SGHTA and CDR2 FQGNSA come from the germline V gene. Between the trimmed V and J ends, which lost 2 bases and 1 base, there was a span of 5 bases. This CDR3 contains 13 residues. Sequencing was performed on memory CD8+ T cells sorted from blood. Sample subset: CD45RO+ cells pooled with CCR7-negative TemRA cells. This sequence was found in a young man in good health. The chain combines TRBV7-2 with TRBJ1-1, with D uncertain. The CDR3 loop is CASSLWGNTEAFF. In nucleotides, the CDR3 is TGTGCCAGCAGCTTATGGGGGAACACTGAAGCTTTCTTT.